The rows below give T cell receptor beta chains drawn from one sample of a study of response to subunit inactivated influenza vaccine. One entry per CDR3 protein results from TCRdb running MiXCR on the RT-PCR reads. The table records some 540,000 distinct CDR3 sequences, roughly 23% of them present only once. The sample also formed part of further work on T cells expressing NK-cell markers.

The material was CD4+ T cells sorted from PBMCs, obtained 11 to 12 days after vaccination. The receptors here all came from a man aged 50-60 years who received an inactivated influenza vaccine. Each CDR3 is given with its conserved first and last residue. Each record gives: clone size, D gene, J gene, V gene, CDR3 protein, CDR3 DNA. The D gene is left open where the match is weak. The size entry is marked missing in some rows and otherwise reads once, few, many or a size class.

size: NA; D: NA; J: TRBJ2-7; V: TRBV15; CDR3: CATSREPGQDYEQYF; DNA: TGTGCCACCAGCAGAGAACCCGGACAAGATTACGAGCAGTACTTC
size: NA; D: NA; J: TRBJ1-1; V: TRBV6-1; CDR3: CASTNGGGIGTEAFF; DNA: TGTGCCAGCACCAACGGGGGGGGCATCGGCACTGAAGCTTTCTTT
size: NA; D: NA; J: TRBJ1-2; V: TRBV3-1; CDR3: CASSQQGSLTF; DNA: TGTGCCAGCAGCCAACAGGGAAGTCTCACCTTC
size: many; D: NA; J: TRBJ1-5; V: TRBV12-3/TRBV12-4; CDR3: CASSRDGSNQPQHF; DNA: TGTGCCAGCAGCCGGGACGGAAGCAATCAGCCCCAGCATTTT
size: few; D: NA; J: TRBJ2-7; V: TRBV5-1; CDR3: CASSLAGTLYEQYF; DNA: TGCGCCAGCAGCTTGGCTGGAACACTCTACGAGCAGTACTTC
size: NA; D: NA; J: TRBJ1-1; V: TRBV7-8; CDR3: CASSPADGTEAFF; DNA: TGTGCCAGCAGCCCCGCCGACGGGACTGAAGCTTTCTTT
size: few; D: TRBD2; J: TRBJ2-5; V: TRBV25-1; CDR3: CASSFLTSGKETQYF; DNA: TGTGCCAGCAGTTTTCTGACTAGCGGGAAAGAGACCCAGTACTTC
size: NA; D: TRBD2; J: TRBJ2-1; V: TRBV7-2; CDR3: CASSPAGLAGGYNEQFF; DNA: TGTGCCAGCAGCCCCGCCGGGCTAGCGGGGGGCTACAATGAGCAGTTCTTC
size: few; D: TRBD2; J: TRBJ2-2; V: TRBV7-3; CDR3: CASSKNIAGGSGELFF; DNA: TGTGCCAGCAGCAAGAACATAGCGGGAGGATCCGGGGAGCTGTTTTTT
size: NA; D: NA; J: TRBJ2-1; V: TRBV10-3; CDR3: CAISDLSGPYNEQFF; DNA: TGTGCCATCAGTGACCTGAGCGGGCCCTACAATGAGCAGTTCTTC
size: few; D: TRBD2; J: TRBJ2-5; V: TRBV7-9; CDR3: CASSSYSLREVSTQYF; DNA: TGTGCCAGCAGCTCGTACTCTCTGCGGGAGGTATCGACCCAGTACTTC
size: few; D: NA; J: TRBJ1-1; V: TRBV2; CDR3: CASTQGLVHTEAFF; DNA: TGTGCCAGCACGCAGGGACTAGTTCACACTGAAGCTTTCTTT
size: few; D: NA; J: TRBJ1-1; V: TRBV20-1; CDR3: CSARDLRDTEAFF; DNA: TGCAGTGCTAGGGACTTAAGGGACACTGAAGCTTTCTTT
size: NA; D: TRBD1; J: TRBJ2-1; V: TRBV7-9; CDR3: CASSTLVGQPVVQFF; DNA: TGTGCCAGCAGCACACTTGTGGGACAGCCCGTTGTGCAGTTCTTC
size: many; D: TRBD2; J: TRBJ2-1; V: TRBV12-3/TRBV12-4; CDR3: CASRRTSGVYNEQFF; DNA: TGTGCCAGCAGACGTACTAGCGGGGTATACAATGAGCAGTTCTTC
size: once; D: NA; J: TRBJ2-7; V: TRBV5-1; CDR3: CASSQGQVAYEQYF; DNA: TGCGCCAGCAGCCAGGGACAAGTGGCCTACGAGCAGTACTTC
size: NA; D: TRBD1; J: TRBJ2-1; V: TRBV12-3/TRBV12-4; CDR3: CASSLGDRVAEEQFF; DNA: TGTGCCAGCAGTTTAGGGGACAGGGTAGCGGAAGAGCAGTTCTTC
size: few; D: NA; J: TRBJ2-1; V: TRBV15; CDR3: CATSREGRGGPYNEQFF; DNA: TGTGCCACCAGCAGAGAGGGGCGCGGGGGCCCTTACAATGAGCAGTTCTTC
size: NA; D: NA; J: TRBJ1-1; V: TRBV9; CDR3: CASSPLRGAMNTEAFF; DNA: TGTGCCAGCAGCCCTCTCCGGGGAGCCATGAACACTGAAGCTTTCTTT
size: NA; D: NA; J: TRBJ2-7; V: TRBV25-1; CDR3: CASSEPSPYEQYF; DNA: TGTGCCAGCAGTGAACCTTCCCCCTACGAGCAGTACTTC
size: NA; D: TRBD2; J: TRBJ2-5; V: TRBV7-2; CDR3: CASSPGLAGGLATQYF; DNA: TGTGCCAGCAGCCCTGGACTAGCGGGGGGTCTGGCGACCCAGTACTTC
size: few; D: NA; J: TRBJ1-5; V: TRBV27; CDR3: CASTIAPNQPQHF; DNA: TGTGCCAGCACCATTGCGCCGAATCAGCCCCAGCATTTT
size: NA; D: NA; J: TRBJ1-3; V: TRBV6-1; CDR3: CASNMDRFGNTIYF; DNA: TGTGCCAGCAATATGGACAGATTTGGAAACACCATATATTTT
size: NA; D: NA; J: TRBJ1-3; V: TRBV12-3/TRBV12-4; CDR3: CASSLGWSGNTIYF; DNA: TGTGCCAGCAGTTTAGGTTGGTCGGGAAACACCATATATTTT
size: NA; D: NA; J: TRBJ1-6; V: TRBV3-1; CDR3: CASSQRGSGVNQNSPLHF; DNA: TGTGCCAGCAGCCAAAGGGGATCAGGGGTCAACCAAAATTCACCCCTCCACTTT
size: few; D: TRBD2; J: TRBJ2-1; V: TRBV6-5; CDR3: CASSYSLAGGSNSEQFF; DNA: TGTGCCAGCAGTTACTCCTTAGCGGGAGGCTCTAATAGTGAGCAGTTCTTC
size: NA; D: NA; J: TRBJ1-2; V: TRBV15; CDR3: CATSRGTVNYGYTF; DNA: TGTGCCACCAGCAGAGGGACAGTTAACTATGGCTACACCTTC
size: few; D: NA; J: TRBJ2-5; V: TRBV19; CDR3: CASSMGLAPQETQYF; DNA: TGTGCCAGTAGTATGGGGCTAGCGCCGCAAGAGACCCAGTACTTC
size: NA; D: TRBD2; J: TRBJ2-7; V: TRBV12-3/TRBV12-4; CDR3: CASSLPAGASYEQYF; DNA: TGTGCCAGCAGCTTACCAGCGGGGGCGTCCTACGAGCAGTACTTC
size: NA; D: NA; J: TRBJ2-4; V: TRBV6-2/TRBV6-3; CDR3: CASSSPLGIQYF; DNA: TGTGCCAGCAGCTCCCCCCTTGGCATTCAGTACTTC
size: NA; D: NA; J: TRBJ1-1; V: TRBV24-1; CDR3: CATSVGGEAFF; DNA: TGTGCCACCAGTGTTGGCGGAGAAGCTTTCTTT
size: few; D: NA; J: TRBJ2-3; V: TRBV7-2; CDR3: CASSLVGRELDTQYF; DNA: TGTGCCAGCAGTTTAGTGGGTCGGGAGTTAGATACGCAGTATTTT
size: many; D: NA; J: TRBJ2-1; V: TRBV7-3; CDR3: CASSLRSGEQFF; DNA: TGTGCCAGCAGCTTAAGATCCGGAGAGCAGTTCTTC
size: few; D: NA; J: TRBJ1-4; V: TRBV12-3/TRBV12-4; CDR3: CASSSPLTSNEKLFF; DNA: TGTGCCAGCAGTTCCCCTCTCACCTCTAATGAAAAACTGTTTTTT
size: few; D: NA; J: TRBJ2-5; V: TRBV29-1; CDR3: CSVRASGRETQYF; DNA: TGCAGCGTCAGGGCTTCGGGAAGGGAGACCCAGTACTTC
size: NA; D: TRBD1; J: TRBJ2-1; V: TRBV11-2; CDR3: CASSYDRGNEQFF; DNA: TGTGCCAGCAGCTACGACAGGGGCAATGAGCAGTTCTTC
size: few; D: TRBD1; J: TRBJ2-3; V: TRBV6-2/TRBV6-3; CDR3: CASSYWDRGTDTQYF; DNA: TGTGCCAGCAGTTACTGGGACAGGGGAACAGATACGCAGTATTTT
size: NA; D: TRBD2; J: TRBJ2-7; V: TRBV12-3/TRBV12-4; CDR3: CASSKGLELSEQYF; DNA: TGTGCCAGCAGTAAGGGACTAGAACTTAGCGAGCAGTACTTC
size: NA; D: NA; J: TRBJ1-1; V: TRBV7-9; CDR3: CASNRDLAREKAFF; DNA: TGTGCCAGCAACCGCGACCTGGCTCGGGAGAAAGCTTTCTTT
size: few; D: NA; J: TRBJ2-6; V: TRBV4-1; CDR3: CASSQDGSAGANVLTF; DNA: TGCGCCAGCAGCCAAGATGGGTCGGCAGGGGCCAACGTCCTGACTTTC
size: NA; D: TRBD1; J: TRBJ1-1; V: TRBV4-1; CDR3: CASSQGFTGGLVAFF; DNA: TGCGCCAGCAGCCAAGGTTTTACAGGGGGCTTGGTGGCTTTCTTT
size: NA; D: TRBD2; J: TRBJ2-1; V: TRBV6-2/TRBV6-3; CDR3: CASSTGLAGGPREQFF; DNA: TGTGCCAGCAGCACAGGACTAGCGGGAGGGCCAAGGGAGCAGTTCTTC
size: NA; D: NA; J: TRBJ1-4; V: TRBV7-9; CDR3: CASSLPTGLNEKLFF; DNA: TGTGCCAGCAGCTTACCAACAGGGCTTAATGAAAAACTGTTTTTT
size: NA; D: NA; J: TRBJ2-7; V: TRBV4-2; CDR3: CASSQGERAYEQYF; DNA: TGTGCCAGCAGCCAAGGGGAAAGGGCCTACGAGCAGTACTTC
size: few; D: TRBD2; J: TRBJ2-1; V: TRBV30; CDR3: CAWSRTSGRQFSYNEQFF; DNA: TGTGCCTGGAGTAGAACTAGCGGGAGGCAATTCTCCTACAATGAGCAGTTCTTC
size: few; D: NA; J: TRBJ2-6; V: TRBV12-3/TRBV12-4; CDR3: CASSLSPLGANVLTF; DNA: TGTGCCAGCAGTTTATCGCCTCTCGGGGCCAACGTCCTGACTTTC
size: NA; D: NA; J: TRBJ1-6; V: TRBV4-3; CDR3: CASSQDAANNSPLHF; DNA: TGCGCCAGCAGCCAAGATGCAGCTAATAATTCACCCCTCCACTTT
size: NA; D: NA; J: TRBJ1-5; V: TRBV12-3/TRBV12-4; CDR3: CASSFEGQPQHF; DNA: TGTGCCAGCAGTTTTGAGGGTCAGCCCCAGCATTTT
size: few; D: NA; J: TRBJ1-1; V: TRBV3-1; CDR3: CASSRGKDEAFF; DNA: TGTGCCAGCAGCCGCGGGAAGGACGAAGCTTTCTTT
size: NA; D: NA; J: TRBJ2-1; V: TRBV6-5; CDR3: CASSQGLWRFF; DNA: TGTGCCAGCAGTCAGGGACTTTGGAGGTTCTTC
size: few; D: NA; J: TRBJ1-4; V: TRBV4-2; CDR3: CASSQDRRGESTNEKLFF; DNA: TGTGCCAGCAGCCAAGATCGAAGGGGAGAGTCAACTAATGAAAAACTGTTTTTT
size: NA; D: NA; J: TRBJ1-4; V: TRBV10-1; CDR3: CASSDGDNNEKLFF; DNA: TGCGCCAGCAGTGATGGGGACAACAATGAAAAACTGTTTTTT
size: many; D: NA; J: TRBJ1-4; V: TRBV28; CDR3: CASSFSWALSATNEKLFF; DNA: TGTGCCAGCAGTTTTAGCTGGGCACTATCAGCAACTAATGAAAAACTGTTTTTT
size: NA; D: TRBD1; J: TRBJ2-1; V: TRBV5-1; CDR3: CASSIAGQGGNEQFF; DNA: TGCGCCAGCAGCATAGCCGGACAGGGGGGCAATGAGCAGTTCTTC
size: few; D: NA; J: TRBJ2-7; V: TRBV5-6; CDR3: CASSFLVMGDIAYEQYF; DNA: TGTGCCAGCAGCTTCTTAGTTATGGGGGATATCGCCTACGAGCAGTACTTC
size: many; D: TRBD2; J: TRBJ2-5; V: TRBV25-1; CDR3: CASSRGVGKETQYF; DNA: TGTGCCAGCAGTCGGGGGGTAGGGAAGGAGACCCAGTACTTC
size: many; D: NA; J: TRBJ2-5; V: TRBV3-1; CDR3: CASSQETQYF; DNA: TGTGCCAGCAGCCAAGAGACCCAGTACTTC
size: few; D: TRBD1; J: TRBJ2-1; V: TRBV7-8; CDR3: CASSLVRGKANEQFF; DNA: TGTGCCAGCAGCTTAGTCAGGGGGAAGGCCAATGAGCAGTTCTTC
size: few; D: NA; J: TRBJ2-7; V: TRBV7-6; CDR3: CASSLGAGRTYEQYF; DNA: TGTGCCAGCAGCTTAGGAGCAGGCCGTACGTACGAGCAGTACTTC